This T cell receptor beta chain was found in a study of OX40 agonist ivuxolimab in advanced cancers. Study-level results: Averaging showed that CD8+ T cells had more expanded clones than CD4+ did. By week 6 at 0.1 to 3.0 mg/kg, blood CD4+ and CD8+ T cells had expanded clonally.

Germline loops: CDR1 SGHVS, CDR2 FQNEAQ. The V gene end was trimmed by 5 bases and the J gene end by 7 bases; junction bases not matched to a gene: 4. The CDR3 extends over 13 amino acids. Some clones are missing from TCRdb's copy, which holds only in-frame ones; the method was immunoSEQ multiplex PCR. Of 65,000 to 90,000 clones listed, 85% were seen once; the top ten hold 0.5% to 0.6%. Remarks on this clone: The antigen is undetermined.

Patients were ineligible given autoimmune disease history or systemic immunosuppression. Sequenced here: CD4+ or CD8+ T cells sorted from blood, sampled in a trial of the OX40 agonist ivuxolimab. The rearrangement links TRBV7-8 to TRBJ2-1; 8 positions agree with TRBD1. This TCR was recovered from an adult with an advanced solid tumor such as melanoma, head and neck, liver or kidney cancer. The CDR3 here is CASSIDRGNEQFF. The CDR3 DNA reads as TGTGCCAGCAGCATCGACAGGGGAAATGAGCAGTTCTTC.